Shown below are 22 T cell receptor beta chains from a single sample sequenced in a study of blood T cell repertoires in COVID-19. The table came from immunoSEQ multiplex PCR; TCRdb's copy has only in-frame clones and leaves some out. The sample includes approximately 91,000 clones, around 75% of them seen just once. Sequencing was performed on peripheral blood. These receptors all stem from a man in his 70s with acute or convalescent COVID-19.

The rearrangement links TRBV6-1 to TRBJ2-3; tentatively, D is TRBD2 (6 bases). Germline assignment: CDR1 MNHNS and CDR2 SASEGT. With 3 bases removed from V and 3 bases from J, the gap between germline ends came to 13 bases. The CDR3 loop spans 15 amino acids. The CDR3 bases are TGTGCCAGCAGTGACCTGGGGCGGGGAACAGATACGCAGTATTTT. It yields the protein CASSDLGRGTDTQYF.

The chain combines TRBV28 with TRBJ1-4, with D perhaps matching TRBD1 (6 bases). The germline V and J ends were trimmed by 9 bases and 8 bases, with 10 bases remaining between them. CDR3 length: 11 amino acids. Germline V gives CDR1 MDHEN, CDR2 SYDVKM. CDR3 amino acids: CASHRGEKLFF. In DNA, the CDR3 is TGTGCCAGTCATAGGGGGGAAAAACTGTTTTTT.

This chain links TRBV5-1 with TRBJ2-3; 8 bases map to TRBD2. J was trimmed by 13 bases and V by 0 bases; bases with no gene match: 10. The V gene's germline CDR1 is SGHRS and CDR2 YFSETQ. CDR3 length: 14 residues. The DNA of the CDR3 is TGCGCCAGCAGCTTGGTCCTAACTAGCGGCCTTAAGTATTTT. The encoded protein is CASSLVLTSGLKYF.

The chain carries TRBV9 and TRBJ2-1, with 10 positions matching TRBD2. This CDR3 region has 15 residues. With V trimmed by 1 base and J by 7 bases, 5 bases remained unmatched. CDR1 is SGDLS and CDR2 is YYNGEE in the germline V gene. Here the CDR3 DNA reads TGTGCCAGCAGCGTACGAGCGGGAGGGAGGAATGAGCAGTTCTTC. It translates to CASSVRAGGRNEQFF.

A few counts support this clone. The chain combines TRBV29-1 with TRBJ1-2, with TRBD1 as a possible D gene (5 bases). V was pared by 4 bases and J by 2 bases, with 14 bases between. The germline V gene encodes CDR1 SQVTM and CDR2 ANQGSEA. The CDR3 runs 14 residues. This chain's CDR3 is CSVVSGMQNYGYTF. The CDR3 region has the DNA TGCAGCGTTGTCTCAGGGATGCAAAACTATGGCTACACCTTC. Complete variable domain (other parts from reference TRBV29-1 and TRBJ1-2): SAVISQKPSRDICQRGTSLTIQCQVDSQVTMMFWYRQQPGQSLTLIATANQGSEATYESGFVIDKFPISRPNLTFSTLTVSNMSPEDSSIYLCSVVSGMQNYGYTFGSGTRLTVV.

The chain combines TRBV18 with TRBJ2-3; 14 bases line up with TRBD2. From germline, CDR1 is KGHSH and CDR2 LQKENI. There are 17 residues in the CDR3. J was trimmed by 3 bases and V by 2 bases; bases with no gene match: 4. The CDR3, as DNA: TGTGCCAGCTCACCAGGGACTAGCGGGAGTATAACAGATACGCAGTATTTT. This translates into CASSPGTSGSITDTQYF.

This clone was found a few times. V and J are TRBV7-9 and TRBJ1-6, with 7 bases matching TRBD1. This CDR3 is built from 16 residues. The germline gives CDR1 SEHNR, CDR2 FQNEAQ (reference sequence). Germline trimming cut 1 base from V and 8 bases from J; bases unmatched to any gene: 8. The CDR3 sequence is CASSLVGGDLDSPLHF. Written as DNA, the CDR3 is TGTGCCAGCAGCTTAGTAGGGGGCGACCTAGATTCACCCCTCCACTTT.

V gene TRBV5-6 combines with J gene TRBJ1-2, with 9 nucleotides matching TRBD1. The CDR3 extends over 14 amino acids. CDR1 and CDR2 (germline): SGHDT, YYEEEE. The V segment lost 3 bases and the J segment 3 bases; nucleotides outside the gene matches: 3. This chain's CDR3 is CASSSYRGHYGYTF. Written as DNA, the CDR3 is TGTGCCAGCAGCTCGTACAGGGGGCACTATGGCTACACCTTC.

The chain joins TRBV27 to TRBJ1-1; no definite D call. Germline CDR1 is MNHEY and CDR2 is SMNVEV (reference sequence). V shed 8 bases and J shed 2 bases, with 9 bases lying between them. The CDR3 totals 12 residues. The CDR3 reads CASARGNTEAFF. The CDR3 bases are TGTGCCAGCGCCCGGGGAAACACTGAAGCTTTCTTT.

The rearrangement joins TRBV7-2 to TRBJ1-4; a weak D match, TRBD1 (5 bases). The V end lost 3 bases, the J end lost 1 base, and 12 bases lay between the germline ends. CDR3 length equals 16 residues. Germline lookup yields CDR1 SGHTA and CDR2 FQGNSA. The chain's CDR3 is CASSFTGVGTNEKLFF. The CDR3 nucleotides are TGTGCCAGCAGCTTTACGGGGGTAGGAACTAATGAAAAACTGTTTTTT.

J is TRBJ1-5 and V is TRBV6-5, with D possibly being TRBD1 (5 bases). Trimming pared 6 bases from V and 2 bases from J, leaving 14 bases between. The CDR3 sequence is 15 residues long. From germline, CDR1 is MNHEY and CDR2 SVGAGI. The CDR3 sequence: CASRTGTGGNQPQHF. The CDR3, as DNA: TGTGCCAGCAGGACCGGGACGGGAGGCAATCAGCCCCAGCATTTT.

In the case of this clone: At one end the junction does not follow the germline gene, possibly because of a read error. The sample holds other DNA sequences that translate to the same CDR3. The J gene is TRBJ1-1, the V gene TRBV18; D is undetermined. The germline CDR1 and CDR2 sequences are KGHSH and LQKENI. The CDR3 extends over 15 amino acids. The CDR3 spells CASSPQTASNTEAFF. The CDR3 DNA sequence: TGTGCCAGCTCACCACAAACAGCCTCCAACACTGAAGCTTTTTTT.

This CDR3 is CASSLTSLQQPQHF. The DNA of the CDR3 is TGTGCCAGCAGCTTAACATCCCTCCAGCAGCCCCAGCATTTT. This chain joins TRBV6-5 and TRBJ1-5; no firm D call. V was cut by 6 bases and J by 7 bases, with 16 bases left in between. This CDR3 has 14 residues. Germline V gene lookup returns CDR1 MNHEY and CDR2 SVGAGI.

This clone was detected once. The CDR3 loop is CASSFISNSNQPQHF. The CDR3 coding sequence is TGTGCCAGCAGTTTTATTAGTAATAGCAATCAGCCCCAGCATTTT. The rearrangement links TRBV28 to TRBJ1-5; D uncertain. Germline-derived CDR1 and CDR2 are MDHEN and SYDVKM. The CDR3 runs to 15 residues. With 3 bases removed from V and 0 bases from J, the gap between germline ends came to 9 bases. Supplemented by reference TRBV28 and TRBJ1-5, the full variable domain reads DVKVTQSSRYLVKRTGEKVFLECVQDMDHENMFWYRQDPGLGLRLIYFSYDVKMKEKGDIPEGYSVSREKKERFSLILESASTNQTSMYLCASSFISNSNQPQHFGDGTRLSIL.

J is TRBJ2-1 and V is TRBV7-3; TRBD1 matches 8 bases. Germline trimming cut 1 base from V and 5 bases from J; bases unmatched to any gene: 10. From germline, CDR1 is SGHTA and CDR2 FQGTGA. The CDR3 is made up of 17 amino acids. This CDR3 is CASSLRTGGQGDNEQFF. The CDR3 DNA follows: TGTGCCAGCAGCTTAAGGACGGGTGGACAGGGTGACAATGAGCAGTTCTTC.

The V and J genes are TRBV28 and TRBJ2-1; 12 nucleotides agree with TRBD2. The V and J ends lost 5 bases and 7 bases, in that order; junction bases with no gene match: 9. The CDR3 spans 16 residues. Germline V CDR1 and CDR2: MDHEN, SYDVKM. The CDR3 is CASSPKTSGRWNEQFF. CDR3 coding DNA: TGTGCCAGCAGTCCCAAGACTAGCGGGAGATGGAATGAGCAGTTCTTC.

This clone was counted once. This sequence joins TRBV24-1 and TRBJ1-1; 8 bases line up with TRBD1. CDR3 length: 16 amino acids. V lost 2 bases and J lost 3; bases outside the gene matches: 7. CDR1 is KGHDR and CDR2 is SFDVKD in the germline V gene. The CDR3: CATSDSSGGPDTEAFF. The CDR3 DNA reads TGTGCCACCAGTGATTCGTCAGGGGGCCCAGACACTGAAGCTTTCTTT.

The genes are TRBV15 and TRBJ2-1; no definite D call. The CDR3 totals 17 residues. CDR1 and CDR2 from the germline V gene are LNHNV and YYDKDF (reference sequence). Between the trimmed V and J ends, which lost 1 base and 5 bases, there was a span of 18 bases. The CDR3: CATSRVISREVNNEQFF. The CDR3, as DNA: TGTGCCACCAGCAGAGTGATTAGTCGAGAGGTTAACAATGAGCAGTTCTTC.

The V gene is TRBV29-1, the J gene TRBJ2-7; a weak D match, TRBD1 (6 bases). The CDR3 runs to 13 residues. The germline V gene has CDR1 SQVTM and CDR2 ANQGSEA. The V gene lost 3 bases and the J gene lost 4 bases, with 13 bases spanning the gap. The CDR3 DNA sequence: TGCAGCGTTGACCCAGGGGACGGGTACGAGCAGTACTTC. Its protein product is CSVDPGDGYEQYF.

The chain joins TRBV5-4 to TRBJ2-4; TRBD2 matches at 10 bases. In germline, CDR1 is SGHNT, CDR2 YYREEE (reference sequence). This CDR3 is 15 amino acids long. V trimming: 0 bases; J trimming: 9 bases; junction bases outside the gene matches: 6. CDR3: CASSLARTSGGIQYF. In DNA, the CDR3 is TGTGCCAGCAGCTTGGCCCGGACTAGCGGTGGCATTCAGTACTTC.

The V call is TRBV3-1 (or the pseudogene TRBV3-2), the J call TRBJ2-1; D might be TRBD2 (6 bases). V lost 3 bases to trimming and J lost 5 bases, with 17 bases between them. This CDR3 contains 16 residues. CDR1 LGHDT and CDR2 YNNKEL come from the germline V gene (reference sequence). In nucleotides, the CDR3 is TGTGCCAGCAGCCAGGGGTTCGGGCGGGGCAACAATGAGCAGTTCTTC. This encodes CASSQGFGRGNNEQFF.

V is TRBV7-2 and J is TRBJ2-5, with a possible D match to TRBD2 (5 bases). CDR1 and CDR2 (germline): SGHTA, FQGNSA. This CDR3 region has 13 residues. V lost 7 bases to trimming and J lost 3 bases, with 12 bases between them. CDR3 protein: CASTPRGEETQYF. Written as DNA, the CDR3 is TGTGCCAGCACCCCCCGGGGAGAAGAGACCCAGTACTTC.